This T cell receptor beta chain was captured by sequencing in a study of blood T cell repertoires in COVID-19. Study-wide background: Some COVID-19 samples were acute and others convalescent; all came from the United States, Italy and Spain. In each case, the material was cDNA or gDNA derived from T cells, B-cell-depleted T cells, or PBMCs.

Original analysis: Amplified reference gene primers provided the basis for estimating nucleated cell counts. Profiling relied on immunoSEQ multiplex PCR, and the TCRdb table lists in-frame clones only, not all of them. V, J and clone size reflect that table, while D and trimming were determined from the DNA. The table lists about 62,000 clones, roughly 88% of them singletons. With 5 bases clipped from V and 1 base from J, the junction kept 11 bases outside the gene matches. Germline CDR1 reads LGHDT; CDR2 reads YNNKEL (reference sequence). The CDR3 runs 17 residues. The source of this sequence is a human donor in a cohort sampled during active COVID-19. This sequence joins TRBV3-1 (or the pseudogene TRBV3-2) and TRBJ2-1, with 7 bases matching TRBD1. The specimen was peripheral blood. As DNA, the CDR3 is TGTGCCAGCAGCTTGGTTACAGGGGACCGATCCTACAATGAGCAGTTCTTC. Its protein product is CASSLVTGDRSYNEQFF.